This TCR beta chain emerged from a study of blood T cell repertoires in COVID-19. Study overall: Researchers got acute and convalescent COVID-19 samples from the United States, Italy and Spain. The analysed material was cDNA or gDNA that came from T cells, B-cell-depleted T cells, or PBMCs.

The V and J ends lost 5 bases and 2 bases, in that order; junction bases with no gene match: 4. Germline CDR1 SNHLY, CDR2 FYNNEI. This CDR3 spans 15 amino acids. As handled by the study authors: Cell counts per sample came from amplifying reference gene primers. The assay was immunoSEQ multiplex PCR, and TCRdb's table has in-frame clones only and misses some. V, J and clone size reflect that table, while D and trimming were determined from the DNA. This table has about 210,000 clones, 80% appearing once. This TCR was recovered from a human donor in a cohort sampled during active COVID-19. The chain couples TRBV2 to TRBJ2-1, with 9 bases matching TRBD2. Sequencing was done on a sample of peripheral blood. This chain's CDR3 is CASSPSSGTYNEQFF. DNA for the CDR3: TGTGCCAGCAGTCCATCTAGCGGGACCTACAATGAGCAGTTCTTC.